Listed here are 20 T cell receptor beta chains from one sample, sequenced in a study of T-cell reconstitution after alpha-beta-depleted transplantation in children. TCRbeta library preparation incorporated unique molecular identifiers. TCRdb reprocessed the PCR reads via MiXCR and lists one record per CDR3 protein. The top ten clones hold just over 35% of a sample with a few hundred thousand distinct CDR3 sequences, 25% to 30% of them seen once. Specimen: PBMCs, collected before TCRalphabeta/CD19-depleted stem cell transplant. Receptors originate from a boy under three years old with Wiskott-Aldrich syndrome, due to receive a stem cell transplant.

This clonotype was observed a few times. The chain couples TRBV11-2 to TRBJ2-1, with 7 nucleotides matching TRBD2. Germline-derived CDR1 and CDR2 are SGHAT and FQNNGV. The CDR3 contains 15 residues. The V segment lost 5 bases and the J segment 7 bases; nucleotides outside the gene matches: 11. DNA for the CDR3: TGTGCCAGCAGCCAAATTTCGGGAGGAATGAATGAGCAGTTCTTC. This encodes CASSQISGGMNEQFF. The full variable domain, rest sourced from reference TRBV11-2 and TRBJ2-1, is EAGVAQSPRYKIIEKRQSVAFWCNPISGHATLYWYQQILGQGPKLLIQFQNNGVVDDSQLPKDRFSAERLKGVDSTLKIQPAKLEDSAVYLCASSQISGGMNEQFFGPGTRLTVL.

This clonotype came up a few times. The chain uses TRBV20-1 and TRBJ2-3; TRBD2 agrees at 9 bases. Germline V CDR1 and CDR2: DFQATT, SNEGSKA (reference sequence). The CDR3 extends over 16 amino acids. The V and J ends lost 3 bases and 2 bases, in that order; junction bases with no gene match: 9. As DNA, the CDR3 is TGCAGTGCTAGTAGGGCTAGCGGGAAGTTCACAGATACGCAGTATTTT. Residues: CSASRASGKFTDTQYF.

This clonotype appeared a few times. The CDR3 loop reads CASSLRRGKGYNEQFF. Here the CDR3 DNA reads TGTGCCAGCAGTTTACGACGGGGAAAAGGCTACAATGAGCAGTTCTTC. The chain couples TRBV27 to TRBJ2-1; D may be TRBD2 (5 bases). Germline V gene lookup returns CDR1 MNHEY and CDR2 SMNVEV (reference sequence). The ends were cut back, 2 bases at V and 3 bases at J, with 14 bases in the middle. This CDR3 contains 16 residues.

V usage is TRBV19 and J usage is TRBJ1-6; tentatively, D is TRBD1 (5 bases). Germline CDR1 LNHDA, CDR2 SQIVND (reference sequence). The V gene lost 3 bases and the J gene lost 0 bases, with 15 bases spanning the gap. This CDR3 contains 18 residues. The CDR3 reads CASSMYGDSSSYNSPLHF. The CDR3 DNA reads TGTGCCAGTAGTATGTACGGGGACTCGAGCTCCTATAATTCACCCCTCCACTTT.

This clonotype was counted once. This rearrangement joins TRBV9 to TRBJ2-5; 10 bases fit TRBD2. V lost 4 bases, J lost 2 bases, and 5 bases stayed unmatched. The germline V gene has CDR1 SGDLS and CDR2 YYNGEE. CDR3 length: 15 residues. CDR3 in DNA: TGTGCCAGCAGCCCCGGGACTAGCGATCAAGAGACCCAGTACTTC. Translation gives CASSPGTSDQETQYF.

The chain has TRBV12-3 or TRBV12-4 and TRBJ1-6; perhaps TRBD1 as D (6 bases). V was cut by 6 bases and J by 5 bases, with 11 bases left in between. The CDR3 is 14 amino acids. The CDR3 is CASRRAGDNSPLHF. DNA of the CDR3: TGTGCCAGCAGGCGAGCAGGGGATAATTCACCCCTCCACTTT.

The chain combines TRBV29-1 with TRBJ2-5; D uncertain. CDR3 size: 11 residues. CDR1 SQVTM and CDR2 ANQGSEA come from the germline V gene. The CDR3 bases are TGCAGTTATAGTATCGGAGAGACCCAGTACTTC. This sequence encodes CSYSIGETQYF.

This clonotype was seen a handful of times. The chain is built from TRBV2 and TRBJ2-1; perhaps TRBD2 as D (5 bases). In germline, CDR1 is SNHLY, CDR2 FYNNEI. V lost 7 bases, J lost 0 bases, and 13 bases lay in between. There are 15 residues in the CDR3. CDR3 amino acids: CASKVSGSSYNEQFF. CDR3 sequence (DNA): TGTGCCAGCAAGGTTTCGGGGTCCTCCTACAATGAGCAGTTCTTC. The entire variable domain, with the rest obtained from reference TRBV2 and TRBJ2-1, is as follows: EPEVTQTPSHQVTQMGQEVILRCVPISNHLYFYWYRQILGQKVEFLVSFYNNEISEKSEIFDDQFSVERPDGSNFTLKIRSTKLEDSAMYFCASKVSGSSYNEQFFGPGTRLTVL.

There are a few counts of this clonotype. This sequence joins TRBV5-1 and TRBJ2-2; D call uncertain. The CDR3 is 13 residues long. Trimming left V 6 bases short and J 7 bases short, with 13 bases between. The V gene's germline CDR1 is SGHRS and CDR2 YFSETQ. CDR3 nucleotide sequence: TGCGCCAGCAAACCGACGTTGGGCGGGGAGCTGTTTTTT. Translating gives CASKPTLGGELFF.

This chain connects TRBV5-8 to TRBJ2-1; 7 bases line up with TRBD1. This CDR3 has 15 amino acids. Trimming took 4 bases from V and 4 from J; bases not matched to a gene: 8. Per the germline V gene, CDR1 is SGHTS and CDR2 is YDEGEE. The CDR3 is CASSPTGDGYNEQFF. In nucleotides, the CDR3 is TGTGCCAGCAGCCCAACAGGGGATGGTTACAATGAGCAGTTCTTC.

The V call is TRBV12-5, the J call TRBJ2-3; 12 positions match TRBD2. Germline CDR1 and CDR2: LGHNT and FRNRAP. There are 17 residues in the CDR3. Losses at the gene ends were 1 base for V and 4 bases for J; bases not matched to a gene: 6. In DNA form, the CDR3 reads TGTGCTAGTGGTTTGGAGACTAGCGGGAGAGGGGCAGATACGCAGTATTTT. The encoded protein is CASGLETSGRGADTQYF.

The rearrangement uses TRBV28 and TRBJ1-5, with D possibly TRBD1 on 5 matching bases. With 5 bases removed from V and 4 bases from J, the gap between germline ends came to 18 bases. CDR3 length: 16 amino acids. The germline V gene encodes CDR1 MDHEN and CDR2 SYDVKM. In DNA, the CDR3 is TGTGCCAGCAGTCTTCCGATTGGGGGGGTAAATCAGCCCCAGCATTTT. Residues: CASSLPIGGVNQPQHF.

This clonotype appeared many times. Germline and junction disagree at one end, which may indicate a read error. V usage is TRBV5-1 and J usage is TRBJ2-5, with D unresolved. This CDR3 contains 13 residues. Germline V gene sequence: CDR1 SGHRS, CDR2 YFSETQ. The CDR3 here is CASSRVGEETQYF. Written as DNA, the CDR3 is TGTGCCAGCAGCCGAGTAGGAGAAGAGACCCAGTACTTC.

V is TRBV7-8 and J is TRBJ2-5; TRBD1 matches at 8 bases. CDR3 length equals 15 residues. V dropped 3 bases and J dropped 2; count of bases not matched to a gene: 5. Germline lookup yields CDR1 SGHVS and CDR2 FQNEAQ. The CDR3 is CASSFIRGQQETQYF. CDR3 DNA: TGTGCCAGCAGCTTCATCAGGGGGCAACAAGAGACCCAGTACTTC.

This clonotype was picked up a small number of times. The chain recombines TRBV5-1 with TRBJ2-2; no clear D gene. Trimming took off 1 base at V and 6 bases at J, with 13 bases between the two ends. Germline lookup yields CDR1 SGHRS and CDR2 YFSETQ. This CDR3 has 15 amino acids. CDR3 DNA sequence: TGCGCCAGCAGCTTGTTGATCGGGTCTTCCGGGGAGCTGTTTTTT. The encoded protein is CASSLLIGSSGELFF.

In this sample, this clonotype turned up a few times. V is TRBV3-1 and J is TRBJ2-5; D call uncertain. CDR3 length: 16 amino acids. Trimming shortened V by 0 bases and J by 1 base, and 12 bases separated the two germline ends. The germline V gene encodes CDR1 LGHDT and CDR2 YNNKEL (reference sequence). CDR3 loop: CASSQEVGRPQETQYF. CDR3 bases: TGTGCCAGCAGCCAAGAGGTTGGCCGACCCCAAGAGACCCAGTACTTC.

V and J are TRBV7-2 and TRBJ2-1; 8 nucleotides align to TRBD2. The V gene's germline CDR1 is SGHTA and CDR2 FQGNSA. There are 16 residues in the CDR3. The V and J ends lost 5 bases and 2 bases, in that order; junction bases with no gene match: 8. The CDR3 DNA is TGTGCCAGCAGCGGAATTAGCGGGGCAGCCTACAATGAGCAGTTCTTC. Translated: CASSGISGAAYNEQFF.

In its sample, this clonotype was seen a few times. The chain is built from TRBV6-1 and TRBJ2-7; D ambiguous. Trimming left V 6 bases short and J 3 bases short, with 12 bases between. Germline V gene sequence: CDR1 MNHNS, CDR2 SASEGT. This CDR3 is built from 13 residues. DNA of the CDR3: TGTGCCAGCAGCAAGGACGCACTCTACGAGCAGTACTTC. Its protein product is CASSKDALYEQYF.

The V and J genes are TRBV5-1 and TRBJ2-7; D may be TRBD2 (5 bases). V was clipped by 1 base and J by 1 base, with 12 bases between them. The CDR3 sequence is 15 residues long. The germline V gene encodes CDR1 SGHRS and CDR2 YFSETQ. In DNA form, the CDR3 reads TGCGCCAGCAGCTTGTCGCGGGTGCTGTCCTACGAGCAGTACTTC. Its translation is CASSLSRVLSYEQYF. The variable domain in full, with the rest retrieved from reference TRBV5-1 and TRBJ2-7, is KAGVTQTPRYLIKTRGQQVTLSCSPISGHRSVSWYQQTPGQGLQFLFEYFSETQRNKGNFPGRFSGRQFSNSRSEMNVSTLELGDSALYLCASSLSRVLSYEQYFGPGTRLTVT.

The V call is TRBV18, the J call TRBJ1-1; D possibly corresponds to TRBD1 (5 bases). The CDR3 covers 12 residues. The V and J ends lost 1 base and 8 bases respectively, with 8 bases between them. Germline lookup yields CDR1 KGHSH and CDR2 LQKENI. CDR3 sequence reads: CASSPLSGEAFF. DNA of the CDR3: TGTGCCAGCTCACCACTTTCAGGGGAAGCTTTCTTT.